These 18 T cell receptor beta chains were all obtained from the same sample, sequenced in a study of cytomegalovirus exposure and HLA in healthy donors. Primers included in the PCR were 60 Vbeta and 13 Jbeta primers. Method: immunoSEQ multiplex PCR; TCRdb's copy keeps in-frame clones and lacks some. The top ten hold around 1.6% of the sample, which has 150,000 or so clones, 73% seen once. The source material was PBMCs. These receptors were obtained from a woman younger than 30 in good health and CMV-seronegative.

The chain is built from TRBV25-1 and TRBJ1-2, with 9 bases lining up with TRBD1. The ends lost 5 bases at V and 2 bases at J; junction bases unmatched: 6. The CDR3 contains 15 residues. The germline V gene encodes CDR1 MGHDK and CDR2 SYGVNS. The CDR3 coding sequence is TGTGCCAGCAGTATGCACGGGACAGGGAACTATGGCTACACCTTC. This gives the protein CASSMHGTGNYGYTF.

V and J are TRBV25-1 and TRBJ1-2, with D unresolved. Per germline, CDR1 MGHDK and CDR2 SYGVNS. The CDR3 spans 13 residues. With 2 bases removed from V and 0 bases from J, the gap between germline ends came to 4 bases. CDR3 coding DNA: TGTGCCAGCAGTGAAAGAGCTAACTATGGCTACACCTTC. Residues: CASSERANYGYTF.

This clone has just one count. This rearrangement joins TRBV20-1 to TRBJ2-3; D perhaps matches TRBD1 (5 bases). V shed 1 base and J shed 12 bases, with 11 bases lying between them. The V gene's germline CDR1 is DFQATT and CDR2 SNEGSKA (reference sequence). This CDR3 has 11 amino acids. The CDR3 bases are TGCAGTGCTAGAGTTAGCAGGGCTCAGTATTTT. This encodes CSARVSRAQYF.

The table lists this clone with a count of one. CDR3 residues: CASSHWDREHTGELFF. DNA for the CDR3: TGTGCCAGCAGCCATTGGGACAGGGAACACACCGGGGAGCTGTTTTTT. The chain uses TRBV14 and TRBJ2-2; 9 bases are shared with TRBD1. Unmatched junction bases numbered 5, after V lost 3 bases and J lost 3 bases. CDR1 is SGHDN, CDR2 FVKESK, per germline. The CDR3 totals 16 residues.

This clone was seen a few times. V and J are TRBV6-6 and TRBJ2-3; D uncertain. CDR1 and CDR2 from the germline V gene are MNHNY and SVGAGI (reference sequence). V gave up 2 bases and J gave up 0 bases, with 6 bases separating them. The CDR3 totals 14 residues. The CDR3 DNA reads TGTGCCAGCAGTTACCCGGTTAGCACAGATACGCAGTATTTT. Residues: CASSYPVSTDTQYF.

The J gene is TRBJ1-5, the V gene TRBV6-1; 9 bases match TRBD1. V was pared by 2 bases and J by 6 bases, with 5 bases of the junction left unmatched. The CDR3 runs 15 residues. Looked up from germline, CDR1 is MNHNS and CDR2 is SASEGT. The CDR3 coding sequence is TGTGCCAGCAGTGAAATGGGACAGGGTAGTCAGCCCCAGCATTTT. Its protein is CASSEMGQGSQPQHF.

The genes are TRBV6-6 and TRBJ2-7, with a tentative D call TRBD2 (6 bases). Germline lookup yields CDR1 MNHNY and CDR2 SVGAGI (reference sequence). Trimming stripped 6 bases from V and 3 bases from J, with 15 bases between. This CDR3 region has 14 residues. For the CDR3, the DNA is TGTGCCAGCAGCCGGGACGGGGGACTCTACGAGCAGTACGTC. As protein: CASSRDGGLYEQYV.

The chain recombines TRBV5-4 with TRBJ2-3, with 8 positions matching TRBD2. The CDR3 spans 17 residues. The germline CDR1 and CDR2 sequences are SGHNT and YYREEE (reference sequence). V shed 1 base and J 0 bases; nucleotides not matched to a gene: 7. CDR3 residues: CASSLRSLAGSTDTQYF. DNA for the CDR3: TGTGCCAGCAGCTTGAGGTCCCTAGCGGGTAGCACAGATACGCAGTATTTT.

This chain uses TRBV28 with TRBJ1-3; D is possibly TRBD1 (6 bases). The CDR3 covers 15 residues. Trimming took off 7 bases at V and 4 bases at J, with 17 bases between the two ends. Germline V lookup: CDR1 MDHEN, CDR2 SYDVKM. The CDR3 region is CASTLGGSAGNTIYF. In DNA form, the CDR3 reads TGTGCCAGCACCCTTGGGGGCAGCGCCGGAAACACCATATATTTT.

The chain carries TRBV6-6 and TRBJ2-2; 10 bases line up with TRBD2. Germline assignment: CDR1 MNHNY and CDR2 SVGAGI (reference sequence). There are 15 residues in the CDR3. V shed 0 bases, J shed 5 bases, and the junction held 0 bases outside the gene matches. This CDR3 reads CASSYSAGGTGELFF. The CDR3 nucleotides read TGTGCCAGCAGTTACTCAGCGGGAGGGACCGGGGAGCTGTTTTTT.

V usage is TRBV7-8 and J usage is TRBJ2-3; 7 bases map to TRBD1. This CDR3 region has 15 residues. J gave up 3 bases and V 6 bases, and 9 bases lay outside the gene matches. Germline V gene data show CDR1 as SGHVS and CDR2 as FQNEAQ. The CDR3 DNA is TGTGCCAGCAGTCTTCGACAGGGAAGGACAGATACGCAGTATTTT. Translation gives CASSLRQGRTDTQYF.

To note about this clone: The same CDR3 can be traced to other DNA sequences in this sample. The chain joins TRBV5-6 to TRBJ1-5, with a weak D call TRBD1 (6 bases). Per germline, CDR1 SGHDT and CDR2 YYEEEE. The CDR3 has 15 residues. V was pared by 2 bases and J by 7 bases, with 16 bases between. The DNA of the CDR3 is TGTGCCAGCAGCTTTCGGGGGGCTGAAGGCCAGCCCCAGCATTTT. Translating gives CASSFRGAEGQPQHF.

This chain connects TRBV7-2 to TRBJ2-1; 9 bases are shared with TRBD2. This CDR3 has 13 residues. V lost 6 bases to trimming and J lost 15 bases; unmatched junction nucleotides: 12. CDR1 is SGHTA, CDR2 FQGNSA, per germline. The CDR3 here is CASSPPTGTSPFF. The CDR3 DNA reads TGTGCCAGCAGTCCTCCGACCGGGACTAGCCCGTTCTTC.

This chain links TRBV19 with TRBJ1-5; TRBD1 is a possible D gene (6 bases). Germline CDR1 is LNHDA and CDR2 is SQIVND (reference sequence). The V and J ends lost 3 bases and 5 bases respectively, with 8 bases between them. CDR3 size: 13 residues. CDR3 protein: CASSIGQYQPQHF. The CDR3 nucleotides are TGTGCCAGTAGTATCGGACAGTATCAGCCCCAGCATTTT.

This clone was seen a few times. The chain's CDR3 is CASSPTPGFSGANVLTF. For the CDR3, the DNA is TGCGCCAGCAGCCCAACCCCGGGTTTCTCTGGGGCCAACGTCCTGACTTTC. J is TRBJ2-6 and V is TRBV5-1; D ambiguous. The CDR3 is 17 residues long. Germline assignment: CDR1 SGHRS and CDR2 YFSETQ. Trimming shortened V by 4 bases and J by 0 bases, and 14 bases separated the two germline ends.

The rearrangement links TRBV5-6 to TRBJ1-1; the D is unclear. The CDR3 is 11 amino acids. The V gene lost 3 bases and the J gene lost 5 bases, with 5 bases spanning the gap. Germline assignment: CDR1 SGHDT and CDR2 YYEEEE. The CDR3 is CASSSRTEAFF. The CDR3 DNA reads TGTGCCAGCAGCTCACGGACTGAAGCTTTCTTT.

The rearrangement joins TRBV4-3 to TRBJ1-3; 12 nucleotides agree with TRBD1. CDR1 is LGHNA, CDR2 YSLEER, per germline. There are 15 residues in the CDR3. V was clipped by 3 bases and J by 5 bases; unmatched bases: 2. The CDR3 loop reads CASSHGTGGRNTIYF. The CDR3 nucleotides read TGCGCCAGCAGCCACGGGACAGGGGGCAGAAACACCATATATTTT.

This clone is a singleton in its sample. This rearrangement joins TRBV7-9 to TRBJ1-1, with TRBD1 identical over 7 bases. CDR3 length: 16 residues. Germline-derived CDR1 and CDR2 are SEHNR and FQNEAQ (reference sequence). Losses at the gene ends were 4 bases for V and 1 base for J; bases not matched to a gene: 9. This CDR3 reads CASSSPGQPANTEAFF. Here the CDR3 DNA reads TGTGCCAGCAGCTCCCCGGGACAGCCGGCGAACACTGAAGCTTTCTTT.